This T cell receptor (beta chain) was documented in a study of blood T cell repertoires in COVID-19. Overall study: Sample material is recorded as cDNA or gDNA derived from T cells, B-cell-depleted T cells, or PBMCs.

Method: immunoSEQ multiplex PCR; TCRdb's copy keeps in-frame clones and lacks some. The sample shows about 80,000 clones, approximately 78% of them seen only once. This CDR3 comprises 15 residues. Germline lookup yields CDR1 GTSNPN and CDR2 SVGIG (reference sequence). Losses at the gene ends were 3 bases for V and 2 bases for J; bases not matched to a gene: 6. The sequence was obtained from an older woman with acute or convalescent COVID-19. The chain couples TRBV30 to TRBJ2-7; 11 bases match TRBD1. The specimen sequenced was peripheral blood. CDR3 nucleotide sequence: TGTGCCTGGAGGGAAAGGACAGGGGGCACCTACGAGCAGTACTTC. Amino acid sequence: CAWRERTGGTYEQYF.